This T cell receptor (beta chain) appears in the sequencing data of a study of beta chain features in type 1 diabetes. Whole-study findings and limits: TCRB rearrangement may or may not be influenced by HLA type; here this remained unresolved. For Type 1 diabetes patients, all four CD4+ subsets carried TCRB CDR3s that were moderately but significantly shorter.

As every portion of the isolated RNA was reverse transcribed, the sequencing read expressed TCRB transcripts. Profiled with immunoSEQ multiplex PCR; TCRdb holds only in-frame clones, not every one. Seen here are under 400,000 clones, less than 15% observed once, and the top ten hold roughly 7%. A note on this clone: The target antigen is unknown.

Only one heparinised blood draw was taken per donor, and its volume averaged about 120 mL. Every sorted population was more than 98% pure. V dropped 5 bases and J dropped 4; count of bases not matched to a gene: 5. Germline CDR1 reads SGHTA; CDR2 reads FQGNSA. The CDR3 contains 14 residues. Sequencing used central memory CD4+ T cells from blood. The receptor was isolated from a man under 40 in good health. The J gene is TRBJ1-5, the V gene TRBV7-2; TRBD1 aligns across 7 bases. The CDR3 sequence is CASSKGQPNQPQHF. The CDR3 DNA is TGTGCCAGCAGCAAGGGACAGCCAAATCAGCCCCAGCATTTT.